This is a list of T cell receptor beta chains from one sample in a study of blood T cell repertoires in COVID-19. Sequenced by immunoSEQ multiplex PCR; TCRdb stores in-frame clones only, minus some. The data contain approximately 340,000 clones, 65% to 85% of them singletons. The sequenced material came from peripheral blood. These receptors were taken from a young man with active or convalescent COVID-19. Each CDR3 is given with its conserved first and last residue. The D gene is left open where the match is weak. Some rows have no size entry. The others give once, few or many, or a class for an expanded clone.

cdr3_aa cdr3_nt j_call clone_size d_call v_call
CASSFRAGELFF TGTGCCAGCAGCTTCAGGGCCGGGGAGCTGTTTTTT TRBJ2-2 once NA TRBV7-9
CASTTIPGLNTEAFF TGTGCCAGCACCACGATTCCGGGGTTGAACACTGAAGCTTTCTTT TRBJ1-1 NA NA TRBV2
CASSLADQPQHF TGTGCCAGCAGCTTAGCCGATCAGCCCCAGCATTTT TRBJ1-5 NA NA TRBV7-9
CASSFGGSSYNEQFF TGTGCCAGCAGTTTTGGTGGCAGCTCCTACAATGAGCAGTTCTTC TRBJ2-1 NA NA TRBV6-4
CASSSRTATNEKLFF TGCGCCAGCAGCTCCCGGACAGCAACTAATGAAAAACTGTTTTTT TRBJ1-4 NA NA TRBV5-1
CARPPLSGGEFSNQPQHF TGTGCCAGACCCCCCTTGTCAGGGGGCGAATTTAGCAATCAGCCCCAGCATTTT TRBJ1-5 NA TRBD1 TRBV18
CASSYGTTDTQYF TGTGCCAGCAGTTACGGGACAACAGATACGCAGTATTTT TRBJ2-3 NA NA TRBV6-6
CATSASPGNTDTQYF TGTGCTACCTCAGCCTCCCCAGGCAACACAGATACGCAGTATTTT TRBJ2-3 NA NA TRBV4-2
CASSLGGRASEETQYF TGCGCCAGCAGCTTGGGGGGCAGGGCCTCAGAAGAGACCCAGTACTTC TRBJ2-5 once NA TRBV5-1
CASSPDRGPEAFF TGTGCCAGCTCACCCGACAGGGGCCCTGAAGCTTTCTTT TRBJ1-1 NA TRBD1 TRBV18
CSVGPLGNEKLFF TGCAGCGTGGGGCCTCTGGGGAATGAAAAACTGTTTTTT TRBJ1-4 NA NA TRBV29-1
CASSFGSFSGYTF TGTGCCAGCAGTTTTGGCAGTTTCTCTGGCTACACCTTC TRBJ1-2 NA NA TRBV2
CASSLDPTAGAQFF TGTGCCAGCAGCTTAGATCCGACCGCGGGGGCTCAATTCTTC TRBJ2-1 NA NA TRBV11-3
CASTNSLAGEKVVFF TGCGCCAGCACCAATAGCCTAGCGGGAGAAAAAGTAGTGTTCTTC TRBJ2-1 NA TRBD2 TRBV5-1
CASSYSIRKAAYNEQFF TGTGCCAGCAGTTACTCGATACGAAAAGCCGCCTACAATGAGCAGTTCTTC TRBJ2-1 NA NA TRBV6-2/TRBV6-3
CASSFLLVTGSYEQYF TGTGCCAGCAGTTTTTTGCTCGTGACAGGCTCCTACGAGCAGTACTTC TRBJ2-7 NA NA TRBV28